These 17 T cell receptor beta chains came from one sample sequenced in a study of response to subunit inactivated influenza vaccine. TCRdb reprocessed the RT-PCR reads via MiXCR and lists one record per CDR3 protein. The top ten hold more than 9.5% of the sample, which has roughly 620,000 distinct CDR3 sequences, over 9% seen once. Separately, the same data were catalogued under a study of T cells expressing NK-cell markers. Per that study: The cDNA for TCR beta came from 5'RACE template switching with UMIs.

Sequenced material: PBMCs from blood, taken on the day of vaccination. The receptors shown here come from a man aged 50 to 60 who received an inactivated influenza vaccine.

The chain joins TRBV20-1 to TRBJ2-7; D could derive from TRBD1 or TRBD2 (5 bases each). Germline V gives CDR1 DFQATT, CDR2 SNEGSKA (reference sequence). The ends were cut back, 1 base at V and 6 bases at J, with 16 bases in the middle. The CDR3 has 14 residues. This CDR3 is CSARGGGQGSEQYF. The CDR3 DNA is TGCAGTGCTAGAGGGGGCGGGCAGGGCTCCGAGCAGTACTTC.

In nucleotides, the CDR3 is TGCAGCGACCTTCTTGACAGGGGCGATGAAAAACTGTTTTTT. This sequence encodes CSDLLDRGDEKLFF. The chain has TRBV29-1 and TRBJ1-4, with 8 bases lining up with TRBD1. In germline, CDR1 is SQVTM, CDR2 ANQGSEA. The junction had 10 bases not matched to a gene; V was cut back by 7 bases and J by 6 bases. The CDR3 spans 14 residues.

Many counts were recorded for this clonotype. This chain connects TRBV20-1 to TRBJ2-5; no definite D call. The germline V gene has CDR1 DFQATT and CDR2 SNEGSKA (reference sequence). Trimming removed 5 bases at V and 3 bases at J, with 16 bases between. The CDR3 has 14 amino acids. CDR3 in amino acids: CSADSPTPKETQYF. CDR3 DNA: TGCAGTGCTGATTCTCCGACACCGAAAGAGACCCAGTACTTC.

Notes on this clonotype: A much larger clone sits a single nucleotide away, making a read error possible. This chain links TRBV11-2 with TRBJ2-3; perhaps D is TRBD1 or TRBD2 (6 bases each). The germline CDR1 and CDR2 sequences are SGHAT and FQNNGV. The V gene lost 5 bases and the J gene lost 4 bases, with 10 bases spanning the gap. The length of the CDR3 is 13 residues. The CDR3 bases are TGTGCCAGCAGCACCGGGGGCGCAGATACGCAGTATTTT. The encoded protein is CASSTGGADTQYF.

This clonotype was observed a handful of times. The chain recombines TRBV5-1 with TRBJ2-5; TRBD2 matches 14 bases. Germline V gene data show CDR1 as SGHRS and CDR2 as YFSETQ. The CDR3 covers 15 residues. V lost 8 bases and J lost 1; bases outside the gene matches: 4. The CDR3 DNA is TGCGCCAGTTACGGGACTAGCGGGAGCCAAGAGACCCAGTACTTC. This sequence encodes CASYGTSGSQETQYF. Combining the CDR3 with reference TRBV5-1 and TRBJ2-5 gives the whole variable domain KAGVTQTPRYLIKTRGQQVTLSCSPISGHRSVSWYQQTPGQGLQFLFEYFSETQRNKGNFPGRFSGRQFSNSRSEMNVSTLELGDSALYLCASYGTSGSQETQYFGPGTRLLVL.

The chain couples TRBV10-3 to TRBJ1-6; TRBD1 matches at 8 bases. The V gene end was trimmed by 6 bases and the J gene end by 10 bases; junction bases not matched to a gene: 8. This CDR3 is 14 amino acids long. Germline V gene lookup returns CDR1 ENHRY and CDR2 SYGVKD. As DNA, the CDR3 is TGTGCCATCAGACCGACAGGGGACGACTCACCCCTCCACTTT. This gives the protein CAIRPTGDDSPLHF.

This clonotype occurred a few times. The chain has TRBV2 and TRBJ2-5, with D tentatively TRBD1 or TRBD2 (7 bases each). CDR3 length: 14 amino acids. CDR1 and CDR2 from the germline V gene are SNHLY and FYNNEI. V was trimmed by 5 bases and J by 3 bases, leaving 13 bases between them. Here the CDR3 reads CASSQGGDKETQYF. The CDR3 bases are TGTGCCAGCAGTCAGGGGGGGGATAAAGAGACCCAGTACTTC.

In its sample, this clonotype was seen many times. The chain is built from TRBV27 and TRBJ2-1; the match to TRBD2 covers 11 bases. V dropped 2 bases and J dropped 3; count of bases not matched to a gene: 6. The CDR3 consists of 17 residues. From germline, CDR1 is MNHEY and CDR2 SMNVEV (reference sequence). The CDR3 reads CASSLDSSGGFYNEQFF. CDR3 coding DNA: TGTGCCAGCAGTTTAGACTCTAGCGGGGGGTTCTACAATGAGCAGTTCTTC.

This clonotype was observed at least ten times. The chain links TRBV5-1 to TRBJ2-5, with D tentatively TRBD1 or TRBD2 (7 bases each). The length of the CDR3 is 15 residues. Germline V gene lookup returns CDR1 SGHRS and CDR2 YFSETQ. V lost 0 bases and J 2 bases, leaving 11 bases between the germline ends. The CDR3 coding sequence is TGCGCCAGCAGCTTGGCCCAGGGGGGGCAAGAGACCCAGTACTTC. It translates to CASSLAQGGQETQYF. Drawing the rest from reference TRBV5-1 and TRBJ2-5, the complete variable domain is KAGVTQTPRYLIKTRGQQVTLSCSPISGHRSVSWYQQTPGQGLQFLFEYFSETQRNKGNFPGRFSGRQFSNSRSEMNVSTLELGDSALYLCASSLAQGGQETQYFGPGTRLLVL.

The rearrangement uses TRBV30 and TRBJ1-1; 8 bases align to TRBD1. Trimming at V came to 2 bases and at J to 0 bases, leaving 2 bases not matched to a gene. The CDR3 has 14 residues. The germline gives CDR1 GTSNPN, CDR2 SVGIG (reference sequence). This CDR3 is CAWSPRGLNTEAFF. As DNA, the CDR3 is TGTGCCTGGAGTCCCAGGGGGCTGAACACTGAAGCTTTCTTT.

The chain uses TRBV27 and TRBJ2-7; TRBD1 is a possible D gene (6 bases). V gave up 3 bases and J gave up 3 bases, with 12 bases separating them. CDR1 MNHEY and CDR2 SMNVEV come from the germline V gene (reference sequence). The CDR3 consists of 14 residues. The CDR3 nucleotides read TGTGCCAGCAGTTTTTCAGGGGCGCTCTACGAGCAGTACTTC. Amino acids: CASSFSGALYEQYF.

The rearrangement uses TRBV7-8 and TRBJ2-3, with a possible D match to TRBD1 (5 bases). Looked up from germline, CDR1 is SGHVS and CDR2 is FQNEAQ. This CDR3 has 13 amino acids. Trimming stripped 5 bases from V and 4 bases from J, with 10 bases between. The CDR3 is CASSGAMPDTQYF. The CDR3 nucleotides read TGTGCCAGCAGCGGGGCCATGCCAGATACGCAGTATTTT.

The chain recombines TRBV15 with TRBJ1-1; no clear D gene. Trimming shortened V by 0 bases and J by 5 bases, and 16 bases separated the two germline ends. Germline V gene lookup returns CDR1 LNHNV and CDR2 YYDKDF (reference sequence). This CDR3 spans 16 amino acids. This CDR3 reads CATSRDPRSGGTEAFF. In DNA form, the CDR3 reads TGTGCCACCAGCAGAGATCCACGGTCTGGAGGTACTGAAGCTTTCTTT. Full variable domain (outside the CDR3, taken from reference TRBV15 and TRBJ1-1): DAMVIQNPRYQVTQFGKPVTLSCSQTLNHNVMYWYQQKSSQAPKLLFHYYDKDFNNEADTPDNFQSRRPNTSFCFLDIRSPGLGDTAMYLCATSRDPRSGGTEAFFGQGTRLTVV.

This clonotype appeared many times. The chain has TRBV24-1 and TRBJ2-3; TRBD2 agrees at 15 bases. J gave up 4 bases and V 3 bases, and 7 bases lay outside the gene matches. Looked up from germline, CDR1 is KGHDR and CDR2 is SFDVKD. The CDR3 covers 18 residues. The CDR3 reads CATSDPQGLAGGADTQYF. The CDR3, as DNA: TGTGCCACCAGTGATCCACAGGGACTAGCGGGAGGAGCAGATACGCAGTATTTT.

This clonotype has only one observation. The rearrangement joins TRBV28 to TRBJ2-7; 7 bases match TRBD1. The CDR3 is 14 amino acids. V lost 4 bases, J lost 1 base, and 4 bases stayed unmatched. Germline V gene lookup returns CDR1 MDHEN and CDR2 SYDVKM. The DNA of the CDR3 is TGTGCCAGCAGTTGGGACAGAAATTCCTACGAGCAGTACTTC. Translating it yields CASSWDRNSYEQYF.

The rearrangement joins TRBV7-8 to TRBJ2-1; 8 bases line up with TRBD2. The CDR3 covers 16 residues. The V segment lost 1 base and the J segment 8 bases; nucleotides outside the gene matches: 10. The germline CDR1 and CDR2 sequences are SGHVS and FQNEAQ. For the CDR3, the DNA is TGTGCCAGCAGCTTAGTAGCGGGACATAGAGTCCATGAGCAGTTCTTC. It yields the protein CASSLVAGHRVHEQFF.

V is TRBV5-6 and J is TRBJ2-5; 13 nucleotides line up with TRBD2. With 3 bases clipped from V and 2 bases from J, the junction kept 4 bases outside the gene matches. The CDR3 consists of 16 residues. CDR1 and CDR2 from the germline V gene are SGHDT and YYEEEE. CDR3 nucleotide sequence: TGTGCCAGCAGCTGGGGACTAGCGGGAAAACAAGAGACCCAGTACTTC. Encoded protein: CASSWGLAGKQETQYF.